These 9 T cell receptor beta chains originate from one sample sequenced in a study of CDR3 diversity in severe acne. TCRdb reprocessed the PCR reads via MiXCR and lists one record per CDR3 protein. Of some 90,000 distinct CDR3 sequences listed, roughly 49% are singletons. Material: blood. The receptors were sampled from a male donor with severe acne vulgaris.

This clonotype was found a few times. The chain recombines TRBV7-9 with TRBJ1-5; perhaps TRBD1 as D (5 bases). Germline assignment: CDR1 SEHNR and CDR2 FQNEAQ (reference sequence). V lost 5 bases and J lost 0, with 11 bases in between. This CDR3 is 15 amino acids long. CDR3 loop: CASSAGPNSNQPQHF. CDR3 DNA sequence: TGTGCCAGCAGCGCGGGACCGAATAGCAATCAGCCCCAGCATTTT. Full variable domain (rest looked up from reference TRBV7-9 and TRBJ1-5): DTGVSQNPRHKITKRGQNVTFRCDPISEHNRLYWYRQTLGQGPEFLTYFQNEAQLEKSRLLSDRFSAERPKGSFSTLEIQRTEQGDSAMYLCASSAGPNSNQPQHFGDGTRLSIL.

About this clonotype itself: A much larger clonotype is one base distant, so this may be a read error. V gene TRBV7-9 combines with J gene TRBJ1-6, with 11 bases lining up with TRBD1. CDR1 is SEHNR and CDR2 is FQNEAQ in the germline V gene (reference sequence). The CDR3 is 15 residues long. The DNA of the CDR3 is TGTGCCAGCAACTTATCCGGGACAGGGGGATCACCCCTCCACTTT. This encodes CASNLSGTGGSPLHF.

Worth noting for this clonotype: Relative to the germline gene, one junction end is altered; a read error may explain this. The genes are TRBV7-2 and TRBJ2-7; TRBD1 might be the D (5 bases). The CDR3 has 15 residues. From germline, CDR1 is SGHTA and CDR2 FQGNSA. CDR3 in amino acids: CASNLRIQGAYEQYF. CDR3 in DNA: TGTGCCAGCAACTTACGTATTCAGGGCGCATACGAGCAGTACTTC.

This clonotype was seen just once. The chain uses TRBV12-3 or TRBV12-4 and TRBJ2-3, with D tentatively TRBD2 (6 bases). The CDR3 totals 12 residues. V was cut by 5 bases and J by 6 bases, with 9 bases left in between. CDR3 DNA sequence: TGTGCCAGCAGTACTAGCCCGGATACGCAGTATTTT. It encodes CASSTSPDTQYF.

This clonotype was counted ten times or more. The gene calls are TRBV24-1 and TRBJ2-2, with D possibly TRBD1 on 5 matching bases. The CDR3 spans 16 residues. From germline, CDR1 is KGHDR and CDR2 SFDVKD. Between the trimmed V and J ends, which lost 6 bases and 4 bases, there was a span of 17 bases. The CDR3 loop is CATSISRQGGTGELFF. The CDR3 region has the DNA TGTGCCACCAGTATTTCTAGGCAGGGTGGCACCGGGGAGCTGTTTTTT.

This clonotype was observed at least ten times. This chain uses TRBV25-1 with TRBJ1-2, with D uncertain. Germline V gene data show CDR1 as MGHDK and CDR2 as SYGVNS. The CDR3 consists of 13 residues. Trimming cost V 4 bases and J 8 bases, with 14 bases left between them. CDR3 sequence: CASSVGLLDGYTF. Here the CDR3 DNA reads TGTGCCAGCAGTGTCGGCCTTCTCGACGGCTACACCTTC.

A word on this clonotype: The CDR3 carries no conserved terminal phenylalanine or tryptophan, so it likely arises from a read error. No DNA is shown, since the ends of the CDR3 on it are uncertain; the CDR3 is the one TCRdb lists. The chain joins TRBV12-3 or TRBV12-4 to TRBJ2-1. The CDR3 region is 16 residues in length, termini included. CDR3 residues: CASSYSIQGAPTMSSC.

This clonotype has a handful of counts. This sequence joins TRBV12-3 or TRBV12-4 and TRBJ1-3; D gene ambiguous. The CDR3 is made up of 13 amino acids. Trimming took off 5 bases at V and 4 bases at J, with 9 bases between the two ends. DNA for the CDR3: TGTGCCAGCAGTCCGGACGGCGGAAACACCATATATTTT. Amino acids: CASSPDGGNTIYF.

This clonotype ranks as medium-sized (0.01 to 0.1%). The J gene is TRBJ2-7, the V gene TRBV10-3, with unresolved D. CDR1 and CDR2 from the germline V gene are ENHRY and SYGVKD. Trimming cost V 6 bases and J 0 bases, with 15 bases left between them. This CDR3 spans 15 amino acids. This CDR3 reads CAISGDTMSSYEQYF. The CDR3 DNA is TGTGCCATCAGCGGAGACACAATGAGCTCCTACGAGCAGTACTTC.